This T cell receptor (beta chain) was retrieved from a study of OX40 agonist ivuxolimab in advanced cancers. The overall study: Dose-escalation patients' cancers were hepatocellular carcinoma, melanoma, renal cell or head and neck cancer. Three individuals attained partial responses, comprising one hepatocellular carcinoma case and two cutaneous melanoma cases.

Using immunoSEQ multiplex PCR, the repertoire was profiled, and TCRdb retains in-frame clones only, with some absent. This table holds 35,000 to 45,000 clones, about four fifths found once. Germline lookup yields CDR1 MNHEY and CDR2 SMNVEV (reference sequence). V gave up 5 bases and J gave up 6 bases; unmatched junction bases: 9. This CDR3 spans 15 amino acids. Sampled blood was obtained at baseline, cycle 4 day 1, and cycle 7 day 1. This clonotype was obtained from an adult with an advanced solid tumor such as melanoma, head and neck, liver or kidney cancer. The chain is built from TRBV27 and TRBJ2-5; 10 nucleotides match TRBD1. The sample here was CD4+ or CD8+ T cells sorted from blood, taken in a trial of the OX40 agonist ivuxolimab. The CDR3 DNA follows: TGTGCCAGCAGTCCGACAGGGGGCGCGTTGCAGACCCAGTACTTC. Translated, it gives CASSPTGGALQTQYF.